Listed below are T cell receptor beta chains from one sample, sequenced in a study of early T cells in non-severe SARS-CoV-2 infection. TCRdb independently ran MiXCR on the 5' RACE reads; one entry per CDR3 protein. There are about 28,000 distinct CDR3 sequences in the sample; 4% to 5.5% occur only once, and about 2.5% lies in the top ten. Sample: whole blood. These receptors all come from an adult who was a healthcare worker with PCR-confirmed SARS-CoV-2 infection or an uninfected control (not recorded which). CDR3s include the opening cysteine and the closing phenylalanine or tryptophan. D genes are given only for firm matches. Only some rows state a clone size, as once, few, many or a class for expanded clones.

TRBJ2-5 | many | TRBV29-1 | TRBD2 | TGCAGCGTTGAAGTGGTAGCGGGACAAGAGACCCAGTACTTC | CSVEVVAGQETQYF
TRBJ2-2 | many | TRBV10-3 | . | TGTGCCATCAGCCAAGTGCCGGTGGGGCGGAACACCGGGGAGCTGTTTTTT | CAISQVPVGRNTGELFF
TRBJ2-5 | few | TRBV4-1 | . | TGCGCCAGCAGCCAAGTCTACCAAGAGACCCAGTACTTC | CASSQVYQETQYF
TRBJ1-1 | . | TRBV12-3/TRBV12-4 | . | TGTGCCACCGCCAAGCTGGAGAACACTGAAGCTTTCTTT | CATAKLENTEAFF
TRBJ1-5 | many | TRBV3-1 | . | TGTGCCAGCAGCCAAGATTACGGGGGGCTTCAGCCCCAGCATTTT | CASSQDYGGLQPQHF
TRBJ2-1 | few | TRBV7-8 | . | TGTGCCAGCAGCTTCGAGGCGGGTCATTCGTACAATGAGCAGTTCTTC | CASSFEAGHSYNEQFF
TRBJ2-4 | few | TRBV12-3/TRBV12-4 | . | TGTGCCAGCAGTTTAGTAAGAGGAGCCAAAAACATTCAGTACTTC | CASSLVRGAKNIQYF
TRBJ2-2 | . | TRBV11-2 | TRBD1 | TGTGCCAGCAGCTATCCGGCAGGGGGCTTTGACACCGGGGAGCTGTTTTTT | CASSYPAGGFDTGELFF
TRBJ1-6 | . | TRBV5-1 | . | TGCGCCAGCAGCCCGATACCGGAATCACCCCTCCACTTT | CASSPIPESPLHF
TRBJ2-1 | . | TRBV5-4 | . | TGTGCCAGCAGCTTGAAGGGGACCATCTACAATGAGCAGTTCTTC | CASSLKGTIYNEQFF
TRBJ2-1 | . | TRBV18 | . | TGTGCCAGCTCACCATTAACTGACGAGCAGTTCTTC | CASSPLTDEQFF
TRBJ2-1 | many | TRBV4-1 | TRBD2 | TGCGCCAGCAGCCCACTAGCGGAGGCCTACAATGAGCAGTTCTTC | CASSPLAEAYNEQFF
TRBJ2-1 | few | TRBV11-2 | TRBD2 | TGTGCCAGCAGCTCCCGGACTAGCGGGAGGACTAGGAATGAGCAGTTCTTC | CASSSRTSGRTRNEQFF
TRBJ2-7 | . | TRBV20-1 | . | TGCAGTGCTAGAGATTCGGGCCGCCCGGGCTCCTACGAGCAGTACTTC | CSARDSGRPGSYEQYF
TRBJ1-5 | few | TRBV19 | TRBD1 | TGTGCCAGTACCGCAATGACAGGGCATCAGCCCCAGCATTTT | CASTAMTGHQPQHF
TRBJ2-5 | few | TRBV7-7 | TRBD1 | TGTGCTAGCAGCCCCAGGACAGGGAAGGGAGAGACCCAGTACTTC | CASSPRTGKGETQYF
TRBJ1-1 | many | TRBV29-1 | TRBD1 | TGCAGCGCCCGAGGGGGCCCTGAAGCTTTCTTT | CSARGGPEAFF
TRBJ2-6 | . | TRBV19 | . | TGTGCCAGTAGGAACCTTGACTCCTCTGGGGCCAACGTCCTGACTTTC | CASRNLDSSGANVLTF
TRBJ1-1 | many | TRBV12-3/TRBV12-4 | . | TGTGCCAGCAGCCCTGCCCCGGTCACTGAAGCTTTCTTT | CASSPAPVTEAFF
TRBJ2-2 | few | TRBV19 | . | TGTGCCAGTACCGGGGCTACGAACACCGGGGAGCTGTTTTTT | CASTGATNTGELFF
TRBJ1-1 | few | TRBV5-1 | . | TGCGCCAGCAGCTTCCGGGAGAACACTGAAGCTTTCTTT | CASSFRENTEAFF
TRBJ1-1 | many | TRBV21-1 | . | TGTGCCAGCAGCCCCCGGTCGGGGGCGACTGAAGCTTTCTTT | CASSPRSGATEAFF
TRBJ2-7 | many | TRBV6-5 | . | TGTGCCAGCAGTATCCGGGACACCCGCTACGAGCAGTACTTC | CASSIRDTRYEQYF
TRBJ1-3 | many | TRBV5-5 | . | TGTGCCAGCAGCTTGATCCATGCGAAGGGGAACACCATATATTTT | CASSLIHAKGNTIYF
TRBJ1-3 | few | TRBV6-2/TRBV6-3 | TRBD1 | TGTGCCAGCAGTGAACGGACAGGTTCATTTGGAAACACCATATATTTT | CASSERTGSFGNTIYF
TRBJ2-1 | . | TRBV7-9 | TRBD1 | TGTGCCAGCAGCGGACAGGGTCGAGGGTCTTACAATGAGCAGTTCTTC | CASSGQGRGSYNEQFF
TRBJ2-2 | many | TRBV11-2 | . | TGTGCCAGGAGGGGCACCGGGGAGCTGTTTTTT | CARRGTGELFF
TRBJ2-5 | many | TRBV11-2 | . | TGTGCCAGCAGCTTAAGTGGTAGAATTCAAGAGACCCAGTACTTC | CASSLSGRIQETQYF
TRBJ2-7 | few | TRBV4-2 | TRBD2 | TGTGCCAGCAGCCTCGGGGGGGCGTCAAACGAGCAGTACTTC | CASSLGGASNEQYF
TRBJ1-2 | many | TRBV29-1 | . | TGCAGCGTTGCCGGAAGGCTACGAACTGGCTACACCTTC | CSVAGRLRTGYTF
TRBJ1-6 | many | TRBV28 | . | TGTGCCAGCAGTTTGATCCAGGGTTCTCCCCTCCACTTT | CASSLIQGSPLHF
TRBJ1-5 | . | TRBV18 | . | TGTGCCAGCTCACCCCACAGGGATCAGCCCCAGCATTTT | CASSPHRDQPQHF
TRBJ1-1 | many | TRBV12-3/TRBV12-4 | . | TGTGCCAGCACCCTAGGGGGGTTCACTGAAGCTTTCTTT | CASTLGGFTEAFF
TRBJ2-1 | medium-sized | TRBV6-6 | . | TGTGCCAGCAGGGGACCTGGGCAGTTCTTC | CASRGPGQFF
TRBJ2-1 | many | TRBV9 | . | TGTGCCAGCAGCCCCTTCGACACGGAGCTAAGCGGAGAGCAGTTCTTC | CASSPFDTELSGEQFF
TRBJ2-7 | many | TRBV5-1 | TRBD2 | TGCGCCAGCAGCGGAGGAGCGGGAGGGTACGAGCAGTACTTC | CASSGGAGGYEQYF
TRBJ2-6 | once | TRBV2 | . | TGTGCCAGCAGTGACGGGTACTCTGGGGCCAACGTCCTGACTTTC | CASSDGYSGANVLTF
TRBJ2-1 | many | TRBV29-1 | . | TGCAGCGTTGACCGGGCGCTCAACAATGAGCAGTTCTTC | CSVDRALNNEQFF
TRBJ1-1 | . | TRBV12-3/TRBV12-4 | . | TGTGCCAGCAGTTTCGCTGGGAGTGTGAACACTGAAGCTTTCTTT | CASSFAGSVNTEAFF
TRBJ2-1 | many | TRBV11-2 | TRBD2 | TGTGCCAGCAGCCAACGACTAGCCGGGGCGGGAGAGCAGTTCTTC | CASSQRLAGAGEQFF
TRBJ1-4 | many | TRBV27 | . | TGTGCCAGCAGTTTGCAGGGGTTTTGGGGTAATGAAAAACTGTTTTTT | CASSLQGFWGNEKLFF
TRBJ1-6 | many | TRBV10-2 | TRBD1 | TGCGCCAGCAGTGAACAGGGGGCCATAGGTTCACCCCTCCACTTT | CASSEQGAIGSPLHF
TRBJ2-5 | many | TRBV6-5 | . | TGTGCCAGCAGCCCGGCCCCGCAAGAGACCCAGTACTTC | CASSPAPQETQYF
TRBJ2-1 | . | TRBV7-3 | . | TGTGCCAGCAGCCTTGACTTCTACAATGAGCAGTTCTTC | CASSLDFYNEQFF
TRBJ2-1 | many | TRBV5-1 | TRBD2 | TGCGCCAGCAGCTTGCTAGCGGCCTTCTCCTACAATGAGCAGTTCTTC | CASSLLAAFSYNEQFF
TRBJ2-7 | many | TRBV11-2 | . | TGTGCCAGCAGCTTAGGTGGGGGCTCCCCGAGTGAGCAGTACTTC | CASSLGGGSPSEQYF
TRBJ2-7 | many | TRBV12-3/TRBV12-4 | . | TGTGCCAGCAGCTCCCCCGGGGTAGGCTACGAGCAGTACTTC | CASSSPGVGYEQYF
TRBJ2-1 | few | TRBV7-9 | TRBD2 | TGTGCCAGCAGCCGGACGAATAGCGGGAGACCCAATGAGCAGTTCTTC | CASSRTNSGRPNEQFF
TRBJ2-1 | many | TRBV7-9 | . | TGTGCCAGCAGCTTTCCCAAGCGGTCTGCGCGAGAGGACTACAATGAGCAGTTCTTC | CASSFPKRSAREDYNEQFF
TRBJ2-5 | medium-sized | TRBV20-1 | . | TGCAGTGCCGAGGGGCAGTTTCCCAACCAAGAGACCCAGTACTTC | CSAEGQFPNQETQYF
TRBJ1-2 | many | TRBV10-2 | TRBD1 | TGCGCCAGCCGACGGACAGGGGAAGACTATGGCTACACCTTC | CASRRTGEDYGYTF
TRBJ1-6 | . | TRBV11-2 | . | TGTGCCAGCAGACGAGGAGGAGACTCCTATAATTCACCCCTCCACTTT | CASRRGGDSYNSPLHF
TRBJ2-7 | few | TRBV2 | . | TGTGCCAGCTCCTCGGCGGACTCCTCCTACGAGCAGTACTTC | CASSSADSSYEQYF
TRBJ1-4 | many | TRBV11-2 | . | TGTGCCAGCAGCTTGTCCGAAAAACTGTTTTTT | CASSLSEKLFF
TRBJ2-3 | many | TRBV5-6 | TRBD1 | TGTGCCAGCAGCTCGGTAGACAGGGACACAGATACGCAGTATTTT | CASSSVDRDTDTQYF
TRBJ2-1 | . | TRBV5-4 | . | TGTGCCAGCAGCTTGGGGGGCGTAACTAGCTCCTACAATGAGCAGTTCTTC | CASSLGGVTSSYNEQFF
TRBJ2-2 | many | TRBV11-2 | TRBD2 | TGTGCCAGCAGCCTCCCAGTAGCGGGGCCGAACACCGGGGAGCTGTTTTTT | CASSLPVAGPNTGELFF
TRBJ1-1 | . | TRBV7-6 | . | TGTGCCAGCAGCTTAAGCGGGTCTGGAGGGGAGGCTTTCTTT | CASSLSGSGGEAFF